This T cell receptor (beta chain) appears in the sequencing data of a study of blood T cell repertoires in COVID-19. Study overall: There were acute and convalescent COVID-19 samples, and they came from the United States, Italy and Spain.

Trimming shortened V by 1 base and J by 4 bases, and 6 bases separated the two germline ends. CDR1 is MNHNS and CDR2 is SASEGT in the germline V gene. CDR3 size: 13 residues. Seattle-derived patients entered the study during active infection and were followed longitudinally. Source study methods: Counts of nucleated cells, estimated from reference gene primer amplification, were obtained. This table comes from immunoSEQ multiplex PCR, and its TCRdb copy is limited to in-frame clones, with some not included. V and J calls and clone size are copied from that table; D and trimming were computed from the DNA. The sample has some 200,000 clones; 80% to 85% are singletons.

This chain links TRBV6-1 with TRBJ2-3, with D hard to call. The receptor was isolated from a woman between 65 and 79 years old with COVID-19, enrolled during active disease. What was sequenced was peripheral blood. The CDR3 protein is CASSEVPPDTQYF. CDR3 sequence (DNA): TGTGCCAGCAGTGAAGTTCCTCCAGATACGCAGTATTTT.